This TCR beta chain was recovered during a study of blood T cells in healthy people across ages. The CDR3 runs to 13 residues. J was trimmed by 3 bases and V by 6 bases; bases with no gene match: 5. Germline assignment: CDR1 SQVTM and CDR2 ANQGSEA. Only a few counts were recorded for this clonotype. Primers used in a second PCR of roughly 6 to 11 cycles were a sample-barcoded 5' primer and a J-beta primer mix. Each CDR3 protein gets one entry after TCRdb re-called the 5' RACE reads with MiXCR. Of about 770,000 distinct CDR3 sequences listed, more than 40% are singletons. Material: blood. The clonotype was recovered from a man between 60 and 70 years old in good health. The chain is built from TRBV29-1 and TRBJ1-2; 9 nucleotides agree with TRBD1. Written as DNA, the CDR3 is TGCAGCGTCGAACAGGGGGCGGACTATGGCTACACCTTC. Its protein product is CSVEQGADYGYTF.